The clone carrying this T cell receptor beta chain has more than one count but fewer than ten. Its antigen is unknown. The sample comes from a study of T cell repertoires in cytomegalovirus infection. Germline V gene lookup returns CDR1 SQVTM and CDR2 ANQGSEA. The CDR3 length is 13 residues. Via MiXCR, TCRdb re-called the reads, giving one row per CDR3 protein. The profile shows approximately 70,000 distinct CDR3 sequences, approximately 22% of them singletons. This clonotype originated in a human donor in good health (CMV status not recorded). Some clones in this sample may be carry-over from other donors' samples. The chain joins TRBV29-1 to TRBJ1-1, with 7 nucleotides matching TRBD1. The sequenced sample consisted of PBMCs, sequenced either directly or after in vitro stimulation (not recorded which). The DNA of the CDR3 is TGCAGGGTCTCACAGGGGAGGGGGACTGAAGCTTTCTTT. It encodes CRVSQGRGTEAFF. Filled out from reference TRBV29-1 and TRBJ1-1, the complete variable domain reads SAVISQKPSRDICQRGTSLTIQCQVDSQVTMMFWYRQQPGQSLTLIATANQGSEATYESGFVIDKFPISRPNLTFSTLTVSNMSPEDSSIYLCRVSQGRGTEAFFGQGTRLTVV.